This T cell receptor (beta chain) was found in a study of response to subunit inactivated influenza vaccine (dated by TCRdb to 2016 to 2019). For context, the study as a whole: To follow how T cells responded to a trivalent subunit inactivated influenza vaccine, the researchers relied on deep quantitative profiling of the T cell receptor repertoire.

What the study reported, not specific to this receptor: It was suggested by the authors that each seasonal influenza vaccination may recruit only a limited number of new T cells.

To note about this clonotype: The antigen it binds to is not known. Base qualities were left out, and no much larger clone turns up one base away.

The library was prepared using RT-PCR. Sequencing took place on an Illumina HiSeq 2500. The raw public data were reprocessed by TCRdb itself: fastp quality trimming at Q25, MiXCR clonotype calling, in-frame beta chains only. For every CDR3 protein sequence, its rows merge into one entry that carries the most common genes and DNA. The sample includes about 540,000 distinct CDR3 sequences, with roughly 25% observed a single time. The ten largest clones represent about 2.8% of the sample. CDR1 and CDR2 (SGHVS, FQNEAQ) derive from the germline V gene. The germline V end is reduced by 3 bases and the J end by 4 bases; junction bases left unmatched: 5. There are 15 amino acids in the CDR3, from cysteine to phenylalanine inclusive. Of all the DNA, just the CDR3 is kept, 45 bases in frame from base 1. These data were also filed under a second study, of T cells expressing NK-cell markers. As the second publication notes: TCR beta cDNA libraries were prepared using 5'RACE template switching, which introduced a universal primer site and unique molecular identifiers. In sorted CD3+CD56+NKG2C+, CD3+CD56+NKG2C- and CD3+CD56-NKG2C+ T-cell subsets from about 8 donors, TCR beta-chain repertoires were profiled. Seven of the eight sequenced donors were HCMV-seropositive and one was HCMV-seronegative. In several experiments an anti-gammadeltaTCR antibody was added to restrict sorting to alphabetaTCR-expressing T cells. In six donors, the dominant CD3+CD56+NKG2C+ clonotypes were among the top 10 CD8+ clonotypes and accounted for about 1.0-7.0% of CD8+ T cells. Those dominant clonotypes were again the most abundant among CD3+CD56-NKG2C+ cells in several donors, at about 25-60.1%. Whether the expanded NKG2C-expressing T cell clones were specific for HCMV antigens was left unclear. Randomly selected healthy volunteers, three men and five women, were used as the eight sequenced donors. HCMV serostatus was determined by detecting HCMV-specific IgG in serum with a commercial ELISA kit. Peripheral blood mononuclear cells were isolated from blood by Ficoll density gradient centrifugation. Using Miltenyi isolation kits, CD4+ and CD8+ T cells were isolated from PBMC through magnetic immunoseparation. Synthesis of cDNA was primed from the TCR beta constant segment and was followed by two consecutive PCR amplification steps. Illumina HiSeq 2000/2500, MiSeq or NextSeq was used to sequence libraries as 2 x 150 bp reads. MIGEC was used to demultiplex reads and group the reads by UMI, and MiTCR was used to assemble and quantify clonotypes. To exclude erroneous sequences, only TCR cDNA sequences supported by at least two reads were retained. The tcR package was used for downstream repertoire analysis, and clonotypes were matched across fractions by CDR3 nucleotide sequence plus V segment. VDJmatch was used to annotate antigen specificity against VDJdb, with one amino acid substitution allowed in CDR3.

The receptor was isolated from a man aged 50 to 60 who received an inactivated influenza vaccine. Donor details come from another sample of the same person, matched by shared clones. Sample: CD4+ T cells sorted from PBMCs, taken roughly 13 days after vaccination. The rearrangement joined TRBV7-8 to TRBJ2-7, and TRBD1 matches 11 of the central bases. CDR3 region: CASSFGQGAVYEQYF. The DNA sequence is given as TGTGCCAGCAGCTTCGGACAGGGGGCTGTGTACGAGCAGTACTTC.